This T cell receptor beta chain was profiled in a study of blood T cell repertoires in COVID-19. Turning to the study itself: In each case, the material was cDNA or gDNA derived from T cells, B-cell-depleted T cells, or PBMCs.

Produced via immunoSEQ multiplex PCR; TCRdb's table is partial and in-frame only. The sample has about 69,000 clones; about 85% are singletons. The CDR3 is 13 residues long. Per germline, CDR1 MNHEY and CDR2 SVGAGI. V was clipped by 6 bases and J by 5 bases, with 11 bases between them. The V and J genes are TRBV6-5 and TRBJ1-5; tentatively, D is TRBD1 (6 bases). Sequencing was performed on peripheral blood. The TCR originated in a man aged 80 or over with acute or convalescent COVID-19. CDR3 nucleotides: TGTGCCAGCAGCTTGACAGGAGATCAGCCCCAGCATTTT. Translation: CASSLTGDQPQHF.